These T cell receptor beta chains were read from a single sample in a study of vaccination effects on CD4 cells after COVID-19. Their antigens remain unidentified. Assay: immunoSEQ multiplex PCR; the TCRdb copy retains only in-frame clones and omits some. The sample holds approximately 40,000 clones, roughly 80% seen once. The specimen was CD4+ T cells from PBMCs cultured without peptide, collected before COVID-19 vaccination. These receptors were taken from a human donor who received a COVID-19 vaccine. The CDR3 runs from the conserved cysteine through the conserved F or W. The D gene is left open where the match is weak. Clone sizes are given selectively: once, few, many, or a class where the clone is expanded.

v_call,j_call,d_call,clone_size,cdr3_nt,cdr3_aa
TRBV7-9,TRBJ1-6,TRBD1,NA,TGTGCCAGCAGCCCCTGGGACAGGGGGCCGGATTCACCCCTCCACTTT,CASSPWDRGPDSPLHF
TRBV6-5,TRBJ1-2,TRBD1,NA,TGTGCCACCACTACAGGGGGACAGCTCGGCTACACCTTC,CATTTGGQLGYTF
TRBV5-1,TRBJ2-3,NA,NA,TGCGCCAGCAGCCCACTCGGGACCACAGTTCTCCACGATACGCAGTATTTT,CASSPLGTTVLHDTQYF
TRBV5-1,TRBJ2-3,NA,NA,TGCGCCAGCAGCCCACTCCCTGGCAGGAGCACAGATACGCAGTATTTT,CASSPLPGRSTDTQYF
TRBV4-3,TRBJ2-1,NA,few,TGCGCCAGCAGCCAAGAATTCGGGACGGACACCTACAATGAGCAGTTCTTC,CASSQEFGTDTYNEQFF
TRBV12-3/TRBV12-4,TRBJ2-3,NA,once,TGTGCCAGCAGTTTACGGAGGACAGATACGCAGTATTTT,CASSLRRTDTQYF
TRBV4-1,TRBJ1-5,NA,NA,TGCGCCAGCAGCCTCACCCAAGGGGTCCTGAGCAATCAGCCCCAGCATTTT,CASSLTQGVLSNQPQHF
TRBV10-3,TRBJ2-3,NA,once,TGTGCCATCACTAGGGGCGGGGATTCAGATACGCAGTATTTT,CAITRGGDSDTQYF
TRBV6-6,TRBJ1-2,NA,NA,TGTGCCAGCAGTTTGACCTATGGCTACACCTTC,CASSLTYGYTF
TRBV6-2/TRBV6-3,TRBJ1-1,NA,few,TGTGCCAGCAGTTTCATTCCGGGATACAACATGAACACTGAAGCTTTCTTT,CASSFIPGYNMNTEAFF
TRBV9,TRBJ1-3,NA,NA,TGTGCCAGCAGCCCCCGGACGGAACACTCTGGAAACACCATATATTTT,CASSPRTEHSGNTIYF
TRBV25-1,TRBJ2-3,NA,NA,TGTGCCAGCAGTTTACGCCTGGCTCCGGGCTCCCCAGATACGCAGTATTTT,CASSLRLAPGSPDTQYF
TRBV6-1,TRBJ2-3,NA,NA,TGTGCCAGCAGTGAATTGGCTACTATATCAGATACGCAGTATTTT,CASSELATISDTQYF
TRBV7-3,TRBJ2-5,NA,NA,TGTGCCAGCAGGTCCCCGGGACCGGTAGAGACCCAGTACTTC,CASRSPGPVETQYF
TRBV2,TRBJ1-5,TRBD1,few,TGTGCCACCTCGAGACAGGGTGGCAATCAGCCCCAGCATTTT,CATSRQGGNQPQHF
TRBV3-1/TRBV3-2,TRBJ1-2,TRBD1,NA,TGTGCCAGCAGCCACCCCGGGACAGCCAAATATGGCTACACCTTC,CASSHPGTAKYGYTF
TRBV29-1,TRBJ1-2,NA,NA,TGCAGCGTAAAAACCGGGGAGGAACCCTATGGCTACACCTTC,CSVKTGEEPYGYTF
TRBV28,TRBJ1-2,NA,NA,TGTGCCAGCCGATTACAGGTCACATCTAGCTATGGCTACACCTTC,CASRLQVTSSYGYTF
TRBV7-8,TRBJ1-1,NA,NA,TGTGCCAGCAGCCGAGAGAGGGGGTTCGTCACTGAAGCTTTCTTT,CASSRERGFVTEAFF
TRBV6-6,TRBJ2-5,NA,NA,TGTGCCAGCAGTTACCCTCAGGGGACTCAAGAGACCCAGTACTTC,CASSYPQGTQETQYF
TRBV27,TRBJ2-2,NA,NA,TGTGCCAGCAGGGGGACCCTGAACACCGGGGAGCTGTTTTTT,CASRGTLNTGELFF
TRBV7-2,TRBJ2-1,NA,NA,TGTGCCAGCAGCCTACAACAGGCGGCCTTGGGTGAGCAGTTCTTC,CASSLQQAALGEQFF
TRBV3-1/TRBV3-2,TRBJ1-6,NA,NA,TGTGCCAGCAGCCGCCGGGGGGGGGATAATTCACCCCTCCACTTT,CASSRRGGDNSPLHF
TRBV28,TRBJ1-5,NA,NA,TGTGCCAGCAGTTTCTCCGGGACGGAATACAATCAGCCCCAGCATTTT,CASSFSGTEYNQPQHF
TRBV5-4,TRBJ2-5,NA,few,TGTGCCAGCAGCTTTGGACCCGGCCTACAAGAGACCCAGTACTTC,CASSFGPGLQETQYF
TRBV7-3,TRBJ2-2,NA,NA,TGTGCCAGCAGCTTAAACGGGAACCCCGGGGAGCTGTTTTTT,CASSLNGNPGELFF
TRBV7-2,TRBJ2-3,TRBD1,NA,TGTGCCAGCAGCCAGCAGGGGGCAACCTCCACAGATACGCAGTATTTT,CASSQQGATSTDTQYF
TRBV25-1,TRBJ1-1,NA,NA,TGTGCCAGCAGTTCAGAGACTGAAGCTTTCTTT,CASSSETEAFF
TRBV19,TRBJ1-5,TRBD1,NA,TGTGCCAGTAGTCCGACAGGGAAGGACAATCAGCCCCAGCATTTT,CASSPTGKDNQPQHF